The sequence of this TCR beta chain was determined in a study of blood T cell repertoires in COVID-19. CDR1 and CDR2 from the germline V gene are SNHLY and FYNNEI. This CDR3 spans 16 amino acids. Trimming took 4 bases from V and 0 from J, leaving 10 bases between them. This table comes from immunoSEQ multiplex PCR, and its TCRdb copy is limited to in-frame clones, with some not included. The data show about 420,000 clones, approximately 90% seen once. The sample taken for sequencing was peripheral blood. The clonotype was recovered from a man aged 18 to 35 with COVID-19, enrolled during active disease. The chain employs TRBV2 and TRBJ2-6; possibly TRBD1 for D (5 bases). This CDR3 is CASSARQISGANVLTF. In DNA form, the CDR3 reads TGTGCCAGCAGTGCCCGACAGATCTCTGGGGCCAACGTCCTGACTTTC. The variable domain in full, with the rest retrieved from reference TRBV2 and TRBJ2-6, is EPEVTQTPSHQVTQMGQEVILRCVPISNHLYFYWYRQILGQKVEFLVSFYNNEISEKSEIFDDQFSVERPDGSNFTLKIRSTKLEDSAMYFCASSARQISGANVLTFGAGSRLTVL.